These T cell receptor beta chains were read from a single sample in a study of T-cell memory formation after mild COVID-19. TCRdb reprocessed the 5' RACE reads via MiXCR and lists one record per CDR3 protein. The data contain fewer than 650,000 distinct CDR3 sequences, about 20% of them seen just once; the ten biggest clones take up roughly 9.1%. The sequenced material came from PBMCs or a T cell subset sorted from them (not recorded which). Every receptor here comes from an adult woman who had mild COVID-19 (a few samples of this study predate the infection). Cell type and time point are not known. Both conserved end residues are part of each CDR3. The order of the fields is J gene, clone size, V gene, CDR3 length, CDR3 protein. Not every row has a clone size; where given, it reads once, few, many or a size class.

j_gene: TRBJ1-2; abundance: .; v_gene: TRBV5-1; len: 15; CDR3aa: CASSSGQERPYGYTF
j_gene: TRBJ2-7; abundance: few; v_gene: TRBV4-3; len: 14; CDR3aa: CASSQDRGGPEQYF
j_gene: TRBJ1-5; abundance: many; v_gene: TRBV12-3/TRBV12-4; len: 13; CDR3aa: CASSFDRDQPQHF
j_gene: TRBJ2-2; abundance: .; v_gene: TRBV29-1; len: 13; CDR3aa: CSVVKEPTGELFF
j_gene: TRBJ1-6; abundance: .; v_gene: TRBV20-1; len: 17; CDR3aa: CSARQLGQPATNSPLHF
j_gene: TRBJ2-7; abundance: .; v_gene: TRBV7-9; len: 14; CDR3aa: CASSLAFDVYEQYF
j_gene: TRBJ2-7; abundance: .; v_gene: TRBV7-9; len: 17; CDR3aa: CASSFPPSGRNSYEQYF
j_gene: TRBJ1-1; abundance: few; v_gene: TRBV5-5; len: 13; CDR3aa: CASSRGTAIEAFF
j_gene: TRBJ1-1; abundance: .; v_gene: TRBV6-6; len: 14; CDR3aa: CASTRRGSNTEAFF
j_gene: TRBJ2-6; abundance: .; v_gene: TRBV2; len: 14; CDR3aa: CASSTGYGANVLTF
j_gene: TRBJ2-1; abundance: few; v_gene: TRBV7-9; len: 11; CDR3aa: CASTLGLAAFF
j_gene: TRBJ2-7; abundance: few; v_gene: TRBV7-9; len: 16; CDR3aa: CASSLEPGRTSYEQYF
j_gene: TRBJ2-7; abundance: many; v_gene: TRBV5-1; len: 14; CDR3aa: CASSLGGRTYEQYF
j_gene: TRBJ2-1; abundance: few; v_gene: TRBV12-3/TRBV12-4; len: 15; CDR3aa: CASSFLTGGGNEQFF
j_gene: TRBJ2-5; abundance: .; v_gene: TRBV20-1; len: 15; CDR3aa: CSARGLGQGDETQYF
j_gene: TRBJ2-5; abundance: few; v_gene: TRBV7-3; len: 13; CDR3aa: CASSPKGQETQYF
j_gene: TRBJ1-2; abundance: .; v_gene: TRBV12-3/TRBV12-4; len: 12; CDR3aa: CASSAGAEGYTF
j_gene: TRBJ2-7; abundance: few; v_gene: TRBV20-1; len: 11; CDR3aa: CSALRGYEQYF
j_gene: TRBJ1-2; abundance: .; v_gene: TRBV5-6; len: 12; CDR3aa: CASSSTDYGYTF
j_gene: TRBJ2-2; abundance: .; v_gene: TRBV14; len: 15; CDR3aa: CASSKVAGLTGELFF
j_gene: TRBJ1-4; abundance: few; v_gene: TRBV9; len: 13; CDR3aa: CASSVATNEKLFF
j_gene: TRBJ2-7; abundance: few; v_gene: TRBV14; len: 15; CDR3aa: CASWSTESYSYEQYF
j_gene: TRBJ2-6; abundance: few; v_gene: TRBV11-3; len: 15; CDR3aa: CASSTGQAGANVLTF
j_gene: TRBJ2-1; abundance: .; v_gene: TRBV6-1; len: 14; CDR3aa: CASSEAGGSDEQFF
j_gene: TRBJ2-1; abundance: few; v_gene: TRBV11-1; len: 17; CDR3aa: CASSLARLAGVGNEQFF
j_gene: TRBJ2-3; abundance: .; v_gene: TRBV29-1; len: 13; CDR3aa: CSAAGTSFDTQYF
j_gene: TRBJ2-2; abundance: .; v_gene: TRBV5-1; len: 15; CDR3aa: CASSARAGNTGELFF
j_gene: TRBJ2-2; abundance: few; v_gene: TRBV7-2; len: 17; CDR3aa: CASSLSWREGVTGELFF